These 25 T cell receptor beta chains were all obtained from the same sample, sequenced in a study of blood T cell repertoires in COVID-19. Profiling relied on immunoSEQ multiplex PCR, and the TCRdb table lists in-frame clones only, not all of them. The table lists some 150,000 clones, over 65% of them singletons. Material: peripheral blood. The receptors originated from an elderly woman with active or convalescent COVID-19.

V and J are TRBV30 and TRBJ1-4, with D maybe TRBD1 (6 bases). The CDR3 sequence is 13 residues long. The V gene lost 3 bases and the J gene lost 8 bases, with 13 bases spanning the gap. The germline V gene encodes CDR1 GTSNPN and CDR2 SVGIG (reference sequence). For the CDR3, the DNA is TGTGCCTGGAGCAGAGGGGGGGGAGAAAAACTGTTTTTT. This encodes CAWSRGGGEKLFF.

Written as DNA, the CDR3 is TGTGCCAGCACTCGGACAGGTATCGTGAACACTGAAGCTTTCTTT. The encoded protein is CASTRTGIVNTEAFF. The rearrangement uses TRBV2 and TRBJ1-1; 7 bases match TRBD1. Germline-derived CDR1 and CDR2 are SNHLY and FYNNEI. The CDR3 length is 15 residues. Trimming took 7 bases from V and 0 from J; bases not matched to a gene: 8.

This clone has ten or more counts. The CDR3 loop reads CAISELGQPKLFF. The CDR3 DNA reads TGTGCCATCAGTGAGTTAGGACAACCCAAACTGTTTTTT. The gene calls are TRBV10-3 and TRBJ1-4; maybe TRBD1 (5 bases). Germline values: CDR1 ENHRY, CDR2 SYGVKD. CDR3 length equals 13 residues. V lost 1 base and J lost 11, with 11 bases in between.

This clone was seen just once. The V call is TRBV21-1, the J call TRBJ1-6; TRBD1, the table's D call, was not compared with the DNA. TRBV21-1 is described as a pseudogene. CDR3 length equals 14 residues. This CDR3 reads CASIPGQGNSPLHF. CDR3 DNA sequence: TGTGCCAGCATCCCGGGACAGGGGAATTCACCCCTCCACTTT.

This chain connects TRBV27 to TRBJ2-2; D is undetermined. This CDR3 contains 11 residues. Germline values: CDR1 MNHEY, CDR2 SMNVEV (reference sequence). Deletions cut 3 bases from V and 6 bases from J, with 2 bases between. In nucleotides, the CDR3 is TGTGCCAGCAGTTTCTCCGGGGAGCTGTTTTTT. Residues: CASSFSGELFF.

V usage is TRBV28 and J usage is TRBJ2-3; 7 positions match TRBD2. The CDR3 is 14 residues long. With V trimmed by 8 bases and J by 0 bases, 5 bases remained unmatched. The V gene's germline CDR1 is MDHEN and CDR2 SYDVKM. CDR3 region: CASGRGTSTDTQYF. The CDR3 region has the DNA TGTGCCAGCGGGCGGGGGACTAGCACAGATACGCAGTATTTT. The full variable domain, rest sourced from reference TRBV28 and TRBJ2-3, is DVKVTQSSRYLVKRTGEKVFLECVQDMDHENMFWYRQDPGLGLRLIYFSYDVKMKEKGDIPEGYSVSREKKERFSLILESASTNQTSMYLCASGRGTSTDTQYFGPGTRLTVL.

This rearrangement joins TRBV7-2 to TRBJ1-5; 7 positions match TRBD1. The V segment lost 5 bases and the J segment 5 bases; nucleotides outside the gene matches: 6. Looked up from germline, CDR1 is SGHTA and CDR2 is FQGNSA. The CDR3 consists of 14 residues. The DNA for the CDR3 is TGTGCCAGCAGCATCAGACAGGGAGATCAGCCCCAGCATTTT. Protein sequence: CASSIRQGDQPQHF.

The table lists this clone with a few counts. The chain has TRBV6-2 or TRBV6-3 and TRBJ1-1, with D unclear. The V gene's germline CDR1 is MNHEY and CDR2 SVGEGT. This CDR3 is 13 amino acids long. V was trimmed by 6 bases and J by 4 bases, leaving 12 bases between them. In nucleotides, the CDR3 is TGTGCCAGCAGCGACCGGGTGGGCACTGAAGCTTTCTTT. Protein sequence: CASSDRVGTEAFF.

V is TRBV7-2 and J is TRBJ2-2, with D unresolved. The ends were cut back, 5 bases at V and 6 bases at J, with 10 bases in the middle. The germline gives CDR1 SGHTA, CDR2 FQGNSA. CDR3 length: 13 residues. The CDR3 region is CASSAISAGELFF. The DNA of the CDR3 is TGTGCCAGCAGCGCTATATCTGCCGGGGAGCTGTTTTTT.

CDR3 nucleotides: TGTGCCAGCAGCCAACCCGGGGGGGTTCATGTTCGGAACACTGAAGCTTTCTTT. Amino acid sequence: CASSQPGGVHVRNTEAFF. V usage is TRBV14 and J usage is TRBJ1-1, with D possibly being TRBD1 (5 bases). Germline V gene data show CDR1 as SGHDN and CDR2 as FVKESK. V lost 2 bases, J lost 1 base, and 20 bases lay in between. This CDR3 has 18 residues.

This clone has only a few counts. The chain links TRBV7-2 to TRBJ2-5, with 13 bases aligning to TRBD2. The CDR3 has 15 residues. V lost 5 bases, J lost 4 bases, and 4 bases stayed unmatched. CDR1 is SGHTA, CDR2 FQGNSA, per germline. The CDR3 DNA reads as TGTGCCAGCAGCATACTAGCGGGGGGGCGAGAGACCCAGTACTTC. It translates to CASSILAGGRETQYF.

The chain carries TRBV11-2 and TRBJ2-3; TRBD2 matches at 8 bases. J lost 2 bases, V lost 1 base, and 11 bases had no gene match. The CDR3 length is 18 residues. The germline V gene encodes CDR1 SGHAT and CDR2 FQNNGV. CDR3 nucleotide sequence: TGTGCCAGCAGCTTAGCCCTCGGGGCGGGGGGTTACACAGATACGCAGTATTTT. This codes for CASSLALGAGGYTDTQYF.

CDR3 loop: CASSSRLMTGLNYGYTF. The CDR3 nucleotides read TGTGCCAGCAGCTCAAGGTTGATGACAGGGCTGAACTATGGCTACACCTTC. This chain links TRBV3-1 (or the pseudogene TRBV3-2) with TRBJ1-2; TRBD1 agrees at 7 bases. The CDR3 is 17 residues long. Trimming at V came to 5 bases and at J to 2 bases, leaving 14 bases not matched to a gene. From germline, CDR1 is LGHDT and CDR2 YNNKEL (reference sequence).

CDR3 nucleotide sequence: TGTGCCAGCAGCTTAGCGATGGGGCAGGCAGGCGAGCAGTACTTC. Translation gives CASSLAMGQAGEQYF. The chain has TRBV7-6 and TRBJ2-7; tentatively, D is TRBD1 (5 bases). Trimming pared 0 bases from V and 6 bases from J, leaving 15 bases between. This CDR3 is built from 15 residues. Germline V gene data show CDR1 as SGHVS and CDR2 as FNYEAQ.

This chain joins TRBV4-3 and TRBJ2-1, with TRBD1 matching over 7 bases. CDR1 is LGHNA and CDR2 is YSLEER in the germline V gene. Trimming at V came to 3 bases and at J to 7 bases, leaving 15 bases not matched to a gene. The CDR3 runs to 17 residues. The CDR3 coding sequence is TGCGCCAGCAGCCAGATCCGTGGGACAGAGGGGGCGAATGAGCAGTTCTTC. It translates to CASSQIRGTEGANEQFF.

This chain joins TRBV5-1 and TRBJ2-3; TRBD2 matches at 13 bases. The germline CDR1 and CDR2 sequences are SGHRS and YFSETQ. The CDR3 covers 16 residues. Trimming at V came to 3 bases and at J to 3 bases, leaving 4 bases not matched to a gene. DNA of the CDR3: TGCGCCAGCAGCTCGGGACTAGCGGGGAATACAGATACGCAGTATTTT. Translating it yields CASSSGLAGNTDTQYF.

The chain couples TRBV7-2 to TRBJ2-7; 7 bases map to TRBD2. The CDR3 is 15 residues long. After removal of 1 base from V and 2 bases from J, the junction contained 5 bases not matched to a gene. Germline-derived CDR1 and CDR2 are SGHTA and FQGNSA. CDR3 nucleotide sequence: TGTGCCAGCAGCTTAGAATGGGGGGGGACCTACGAGCAGTACTTC. Its translation is CASSLEWGGTYEQYF.

This chain joins TRBV21-1 and TRBJ2-1; the table's D call TRBD1 went unverified against the DNA. TRBV21-1 counts as a pseudogene. The length of the CDR3 is 16 residues. The CDR3 DNA is TGTGCCAGCAGCACCCCGGGCAGGGGGCTAAGTAATGAGCAGTTCTTC. Its protein is CASSTPGRGLSNEQFF.

V is TRBV9 and J is TRBJ1-1, with 12 bases identical to TRBD1. V lost 2 bases, J lost 9 bases, and 2 bases stayed unmatched. Germline values: CDR1 SGDLS, CDR2 YYNGEE. CDR3 length: 13 residues. The CDR3 nucleotides read TGTGCCAGCAGCGTCGGGACAGGGGGCCAAGCTTTCTTT. Amino acid sequence: CASSVGTGGQAFF.

The chain is built from TRBV19 and TRBJ1-2, with 7 positions matching TRBD1. The CDR3 is 18 residues long. The germline V gene has CDR1 LNHDA and CDR2 SQIVND (reference sequence). J lost 2 bases, V lost 3 bases, and 15 bases had no gene match. CDR3 residues: CASSIPVRQGPWNYGYTF. CDR3 coding DNA: TGTGCCAGTAGTATCCCCGTGCGACAGGGACCTTGGAACTATGGCTACACCTTC. The whole variable domain, remainder taken from reference TRBV19 and TRBJ1-2, is DGGITQSPKYLFRKEGQNVTLSCEQNLNHDAMYWYRQDPGQGLRLIYYSQIVNDFQKGDIAEGYSVSREKKESFPLTVTSAQKNPTAFYLCASSIPVRQGPWNYGYTFGSGTRLTVV.

The chain links TRBV7-3 to TRBJ2-2, with a tentative D call TRBD1 (6 bases). Looked up from germline, CDR1 is SGHTA and CDR2 is FQGTGA. With 6 bases removed from V and 1 base from J, the gap between germline ends came to 12 bases. This CDR3 is built from 15 residues. The CDR3 is CASRRSGQNTGELFF. Here the CDR3 DNA reads TGTGCCAGCAGGCGTTCGGGACAGAACACCGGGGAGCTGTTTTTT.

This clone was recorded only once. This CDR3 is CASSLKTGLNTEAFF. The CDR3 DNA sequence: TGTGCCAGCAGCTTGAAAACAGGGTTGAACACTGAAGCTTTCTTT. V usage is TRBV5-4 and J usage is TRBJ1-1; tentative D call: TRBD1 (6 bases). V was shortened by 1 base and J by 0 bases, with 10 bases between the two germline ends. Germline V lookup: CDR1 SGHNT, CDR2 YYREEE (reference sequence). The CDR3 spans 15 residues.

The chain is built from TRBV19 and TRBJ1-6; tentative D call: TRBD1 (5 bases). The germline V gene encodes CDR1 LNHDA and CDR2 SQIVND (reference sequence). The CDR3 loop spans 13 amino acids. V was shortened by 8 bases and J by 3 bases, with 8 bases between the two germline ends. This CDR3 is CASGALYNSPLHF. The CDR3 nucleotides read TGTGCCAGTGGGGCTCTCTATAATTCACCCCTCCACTTT.

This clone occurred once. Because the CDR3's place on the DNA is in doubt, the DNA is left out and the CDR3 is given as listed by TCRdb. The chain joins TRBV14 to TRBJ1-2; TRBD1, as called in the table, went unchecked against the DNA. Including both end residues, the CDR3 is 12 amino acids long. Germline V gene data show CDR1 as SGHDN and CDR2 as FVKESK. CDR3 sequence: CASSQGVGRGNF.

This chain joins TRBV5-1 and TRBJ2-7; possibly TRBD2 for D (5 bases). The CDR3 has 15 residues. V lost 0 bases to trimming and J lost 1 base, with 11 bases between them. The germline CDR1 and CDR2 sequences are SGHRS and YFSETQ. DNA of the CDR3: TGCGCCAGCAGCTTGGTCCCCGGGGTTTCCTACGAGCAGTACTTC. It codes for CASSLVPGVSYEQYF.